This T cell receptor beta chain was observed in a study of neoadjuvant anti-PD-1 for oral cavity cancer. Study observations and caveats: Post-treatment tumors with larger preexisting clones showed more shrinkage.

A few counts support this clone. Its antigen is unknown. This sample's time point: after neoadjuvant nivolumab, at surgical resection. Tumor libraries mostly used about 5.1 ug genomic DNA, two replicates each. Using immunoSEQ multiplex PCR, the repertoire was profiled, and TCRdb retains in-frame clones only, with some absent. The table has about 10,000 clones, around three fifths seen once. This TCR came from a person aged 40 to 85 with oral cavity squamous cell carcinoma. The sample consisted of tumor tissue, taken after nivolumab (anti-PD-1) treatment.

The CDR3 nucleotides are TGTGCCAGCAGCATAGGTGAAGGCTATGGCTACACCTTC. This encodes CASSIGEGYGYTF. The V call is TRBV11-2, the J call TRBJ1-2; D is unclear. Deletions cut 5 bases from V and 4 bases from J, with 11 bases between. Germline CDR1 SGHAT, CDR2 FQNNGV. This CDR3 contains 13 residues.